The 30 T cell receptor beta chains below all came from one sample that was sequenced in a study of circulating and synovial CD4+ cells in juvenile arthritis. Assay used: immunoSEQ multiplex PCR; TCRdb lists only in-frame clones, some missing. Of fewer than 35,000 clones in the sample, 93% were seen once. Sequenced input: CD4+ T cells from blood. These TCRs come from a human donor with juvenile idiopathic arthritis.

This chain uses TRBV27 with TRBJ1-2; 11 nucleotides line up with TRBD1. The germline V gene encodes CDR1 MNHEY and CDR2 SMNVEV (reference sequence). J lost 7 bases, V lost 9 bases, and 10 bases had no gene match. The length of the CDR3 is 14 residues. The CDR3 DNA sequence: TGTGCCAGGGCTGCGGACAGGGGGCGCGGTGGCTACACCTTC. Translation gives CARAADRGRGGYTF.

The chain couples TRBV14 to TRBJ1-5; TRBD1 aligns across 10 bases. V was pared by 3 bases and J by 6 bases, with 8 bases of the junction left unmatched. Germline V lookup: CDR1 SGHDN, CDR2 FVKESK. The length of the CDR3 is 16 residues. In nucleotides, the CDR3 is TGTGCCAGCAGCCAGCCCGGGACAGGGGTTGGTCAGCCCCAGCATTTT. Translating gives CASSQPGTGVGQPQHF.

V usage is TRBV6-1 and J usage is TRBJ1-1; D remains unclear. The germline V gene has CDR1 MNHNS and CDR2 SASEGT. Trimming took 1 base from V and 11 from J, leaving 8 bases between them. CDR3 size: 11 residues. The DNA for the CDR3 is TGTGCCAGCAGTGAAGGGAGACGGGCTTTCTTT. This encodes CASSEGRRAFF.

The chain joins TRBV10-3 to TRBJ2-1, with TRBD2 matching 7 bases. This CDR3 spans 15 amino acids. Germline V CDR1 and CDR2: ENHRY, SYGVKD. Trimming removed 2 bases from V and 12 bases from J; junction bases left unmatched: 13. The CDR3 region is CAISEGGSLGPGQFF. Here the CDR3 DNA reads TGTGCCATCAGTGAGGGCGGGAGTCTGGGCCCCGGGCAGTTCTTC.

The chain has TRBV11-2 and TRBJ1-1; D is unresolved. The CDR3 extends over 13 amino acids. Germline loops: CDR1 SGHAT, CDR2 FQNNGV. Trimming took off 4 bases at V and 5 bases at J, with 11 bases between the two ends. CDR3 coding DNA: TGTGCCAGCAGCTGGACGGGGTGGACTGAAGCTTTCTTT. Translating it yields CASSWTGWTEAFF.

The J gene is TRBJ1-1, the V gene TRBV5-1, with D possibly being TRBD1 (6 bases). Trimming pared 4 bases from V and 4 bases from J, leaving 20 bases between. Germline V gene sequence: CDR1 SGHRS, CDR2 YFSETQ. The CDR3 sequence is 16 residues long. CDR3 nucleotide sequence: TGCGCCAGCAGCCCTTGGGTTGGACAAGGGGGCACTGAAGCTTTCTTT. Its protein is CASSPWVGQGGTEAFF.

This chain connects TRBV28 to TRBJ2-1; D may be TRBD1 (5 bases). The V end was cut by 7 bases, the J end by 4 bases, with 8 bases between. CDR3 size: 12 residues. Germline V gene data show CDR1 as MDHEN and CDR2 as SYDVKM. The CDR3 sequence is CASKGDYNEQFF. The CDR3 region has the DNA TGTGCCAGCAAAGGGGATTACAATGAGCAGTTCTTC.

This chain connects TRBV11-2 to TRBJ2-5; TRBD2 matches at 8 bases. The V gene end was trimmed by 5 bases and the J gene end by 5 bases; junction bases not matched to a gene: 19. CDR1 is SGHAT, CDR2 FQNNGV, per germline. The CDR3 has 18 residues. In DNA form, the CDR3 reads TGTGCCAGCAGCCTGATCGCGGGGGGCAGGGGTGGGCGGGAGACCCAGTACTTC. This translates into CASSLIAGGRGGRETQYF.

This clone was recorded once. The chain joins TRBV14 to TRBJ2-1; D not resolved. Looked up from germline, CDR1 is SGHDN and CDR2 is FVKESK. The CDR3 spans 13 residues. With 4 bases removed from V and 5 bases from J, the gap between germline ends came to 9 bases. The CDR3 region is CASSPLGHNEQFF. The DNA of the CDR3 is TGTGCCAGCAGCCCCCTAGGTCACAATGAGCAGTTCTTC.

The chain carries TRBV28 and TRBJ1-2; 9 bases map to TRBD1. Germline V CDR1 and CDR2: MDHEN, SYDVKM. Trimming took 6 bases from V and 6 from J; bases not matched to a gene: 5. The CDR3 loop spans 13 amino acids. The CDR3 DNA is TGTGCCAGCAGGTCCGGGACAGGGAATGGCTACACCTTC. Translation: CASRSGTGNGYTF.

The chain uses TRBV19 and TRBJ1-1; D is perhaps TRBD1 (6 bases). The germline CDR1 and CDR2 sequences are LNHDA and SQIVND (reference sequence). Deletions cut 5 bases from V and 1 base from J, with 14 bases between. This CDR3 is 15 amino acids long. This CDR3 is CASSPRQVRNTEAFF. The CDR3 bases are TGTGCCAGTAGTCCTCGACAGGTCCGGAACACTGAAGCTTTCTTT.

The genes are TRBV19 and TRBJ1-1; TRBD1 matches at 7 bases. The length of the CDR3 is 14 residues. Germline V gene data show CDR1 as LNHDA and CDR2 as SQIVND (reference sequence). Trimming removed 7 bases from V and 4 bases from J; junction bases left unmatched: 9. The CDR3 region has the DNA TGTGCCAGTACCCCCAACAGGGGAGCCACTGAAGCTTTCTTT. Its translation is CASTPNRGATEAFF.

This clone occurred once. The rearrangement joins TRBV7-3 to TRBJ2-7, with TRBD2 identical over 8 bases. CDR3 size: 15 residues. Germline V gives CDR1 SGHTA, CDR2 FQGTGA. Germline trimming cut 0 bases from V and 3 bases from J; bases unmatched to any gene: 4. The CDR3 bases are TGTGCCAGCAGCTTAACGTTCGCGGGGGGCTACGAGCAGTACTTC. This translates into CASSLTFAGGYEQYF.

The rearrangement links TRBV19 to TRBJ2-2, with D perhaps matching TRBD1 (5 bases). This CDR3 has 13 amino acids. Germline assignment: CDR1 LNHDA and CDR2 SQIVND (reference sequence). V was pared by 11 bases and J by 1 base, with 11 bases between. CDR3 sequence: CASFTGNTGELFF. The CDR3 DNA sequence: TGTGCCTCCTTCACAGGGAACACCGGGGAGCTGTTTTTT.

The chain couples TRBV4-1 to TRBJ1-2, with D possibly matching TRBD1 (6 bases). The CDR3 length is 16 residues. The V end was cut by 4 bases, the J end by 3 bases, with 18 bases between. The V gene's germline CDR1 is MGHRA and CDR2 YSYEKL. Here the CDR3 reads CASSLRRGADDYGYTF. DNA for the CDR3: TGCGCCAGCAGCCTCCGACGGGGGGCGGACGACTATGGCTACACCTTC.

V is TRBV15 and J is TRBJ1-3, with TRBD1 matching over 7 bases. The CDR3 length is 17 residues. V trimming: 1 base; J trimming: 0 bases; junction bases outside the gene matches: 6. Per germline, CDR1 LNHNV and CDR2 YYDKDF (reference sequence). The CDR3 region has the DNA TGTGCCACCAGCAGAGGTGGGACAGTGACCTCTGGAAACACCATATATTTT. This sequence encodes CATSRGGTVTSGNTIYF.

The V and J genes are TRBV6-1 and TRBJ1-1; TRBD1 is a possible D gene (5 bases). The CDR3 runs to 13 residues. V dropped 4 bases and J dropped 2 bases, with 8 bases sitting between them. CDR1 and CDR2 (germline): MNHNS, SASEGT. The CDR3 sequence: CASSADSNTEAFF. The CDR3 nucleotides read TGTGCCAGCAGTGCCGACAGTAACACTGAAGCTTTCTTT.

J is TRBJ1-4 and V is TRBV2; TRBD1 matches at 7 bases. The CDR3 consists of 15 residues. V lost 10 bases, J lost 5 bases, and 13 bases stayed unmatched. The germline V gene has CDR1 SNHLY and CDR2 FYNNEI. Here the CDR3 reads CATWKTGAPNEKLFF. In DNA form, the CDR3 reads TGTGCCACCTGGAAAACAGGGGCTCCAAATGAAAAACTGTTTTTT.

This clone was seen just once. The rearrangement joins TRBV4-2 to TRBJ2-2; tentatively, D is TRBD1 (6 bases). Germline CDR1 is LGHNA and CDR2 is YNFKEQ. The V end lost 5 bases, the J end lost 5 bases, and 12 bases lay between the germline ends. There are 14 residues in the CDR3. Written as DNA, the CDR3 is TGTGCCAGCAGCGACACAACAGGGACCGGGGAGCTGTTTTTT. Translated: CASSDTTGTGELFF.

This chain uses TRBV11-1 with TRBJ2-3; TRBD2 aligns across 10 bases. V was clipped by 2 bases and J by 1 base; unmatched bases: 3. The CDR3 length is 16 residues. From germline, CDR1 is SGHAT and CDR2 FQDESV (reference sequence). In nucleotides, the CDR3 is TGTGCCAGCAGCTTACTAGCGGGAGCAGGCACAGATACGCAGTATTTT. The encoded protein is CASSLLAGAGTDTQYF.

The chain carries TRBV6-1 and TRBJ1-4, with 7 bases lining up with TRBD1. The germline V gene encodes CDR1 MNHNS and CDR2 SASEGT. The CDR3 runs 19 residues. Losses at the gene ends were 4 bases for V and 2 bases for J; bases not matched to a gene: 16. The CDR3 DNA sequence: TGTGCCAGCAGTGCTAGAGCAACAGGGGACCGCGTTACTAATGAAAAACTGTTTTTT. As protein: CASSARATGDRVTNEKLFF.

This clone showed up just once. V is TRBV10-3 and J is TRBJ2-5; TRBD1 might be the D (6 bases). The CDR3 is 13 residues long. Trimming left V 4 bases short and J 1 base short, with 7 bases between. Germline V gene sequence: CDR1 ENHRY, CDR2 SYGVKD. The CDR3 DNA follows: TGTGCCATCAGTGCGGACAGCCAAGAGACCCAGTACTTC. This encodes CAISADSQETQYF.

In this sample, this clone turned up once. The chain combines TRBV6-1 with TRBJ2-7; no definite D call. From germline, CDR1 is MNHNS and CDR2 SASEGT. V was shortened by 5 bases and J by 3 bases, with 5 bases between the two germline ends. This CDR3 region has 11 residues. The CDR3 protein is CASSRSYEQYF. CDR3 nucleotides: TGTGCCAGCAGTAGGAGCTACGAGCAGTACTTC.

The chain joins TRBV28 to TRBJ1-5, with 7 bases lining up with TRBD1. Per the germline V gene, CDR1 is MDHEN and CDR2 is SYDVKM. The CDR3 has 16 amino acids. The V gene end was trimmed by 7 bases and the J gene end by 2 bases; junction bases not matched to a gene: 11. The CDR3: CASISRDSRGNQPQHF. CDR3 DNA sequence: TGTGCCAGCATCTCGAGGGACAGTCGTGGCAATCAGCCCCAGCATTTT.

The rearrangement joins TRBV27 to TRBJ2-7, with D perhaps TRBD1 (6 bases). V was trimmed by 7 bases and J by 4 bases, leaving 20 bases between them. Germline CDR1 is MNHEY and CDR2 is SMNVEV (reference sequence). This CDR3 contains 15 residues. The CDR3 DNA sequence: TGTGCCAGCAAAACCCGGGACACCCGGCCGTACGAGCAGTACTTC. Protein: CASKTRDTRPYEQYF.

V usage is TRBV29-1 and J usage is TRBJ2-2, with D maybe TRBD2 (6 bases). CDR1 and CDR2 (germline): SQVTM, ANQGSEA. This CDR3 is built from 14 residues. The V end was cut by 7 bases, the J end by 9 bases, with 21 bases between. As DNA, the CDR3 is TGCAGCGGTGGGGTGGGGACTCCGGGGAGGGAGCTGTTTTTT. Translation gives CSGGVGTPGRELFF.

V gene TRBV11-1 combines with J gene TRBJ2-1, with D maybe TRBD2 (5 bases). The germline V and J ends were trimmed by 3 bases and 5 bases, with 8 bases remaining between them. The germline V gene has CDR1 SGHAT and CDR2 FQDESV (reference sequence). This CDR3 spans 13 amino acids. The chain's CDR3 is CASSFVGDNEQFF. DNA for the CDR3: TGTGCCAGCAGCTTCGTGGGAGACAATGAGCAGTTCTTC.

The J gene is TRBJ1-2, the V gene TRBV7-9, with D unclear. Per the germline V gene, CDR1 is SEHNR and CDR2 is FQNEAQ (reference sequence). The CDR3 sequence is 13 residues long. V was pared by 1 base and J by 5 bases, with 8 bases between. CDR3: CASSLVTEYGYTF. In nucleotides, the CDR3 is TGTGCCAGCAGCTTAGTAACAGAGTATGGCTACACCTTC.

The rearrangement links TRBV19 to TRBJ1-1; 7 positions match TRBD1. The CDR3 is 17 residues long. Germline trimming cut 4 bases from V and 1 base from J; bases unmatched to any gene: 12. CDR1 and CDR2 from the germline V gene are LNHDA and SQIVND (reference sequence). The CDR3 DNA is TGTGCCAGTAGTACCCACAGGGGAACGAAACCGAACACTGAAGCTTTCTTT. As protein: CASSTHRGTKPNTEAFF.

The chain couples TRBV28 to TRBJ2-2; 8 bases align to TRBD1. V lost 6 bases, J lost 6 bases, and 6 bases stayed unmatched. The CDR3 runs to 14 residues. The germline V gene has CDR1 MDHEN and CDR2 SYDVKM. The CDR3 DNA sequence: TGTGCCAGCAGGCCCCAGGGGGCTTCCGGGGAGCTGTTTTTT. It codes for CASRPQGASGELFF.